Given below is one T cell receptor (beta chain) in context. Antigen specificity is unknown. Genomic DNA, serving as template, underwent TCR beta VDJ and CDR3 profiling. TCRdb passed the reads through MiXCR, listing each CDR3 protein once. The repertoire holds about 190,000 distinct CDR3 sequences, with 64% as singletons. Per germline, CDR1 ENHRY and CDR2 SYGVKD. The CDR3 totals 13 residues. The V end was cut by 11 bases, the J end by 5 bases, with 16 bases between. The sample originates from a study of CD8+CD57+ T cells in acquired aplastic anemia. Study-wide results and limits: Patients and controls shared 25 to 35 CD8+ CDR3 sequences, highly expressed in patients. CD8+ Simpson's diversity did not differ significantly between patients and controls.

The origin of this receptor is a human donor with severe aplastic anemia or a healthy control (not recorded which). Sequenced: sorted CD4+, CD8+, or CD8+CD57+ T cells (not recorded which) from PBMCs. This sequence joins TRBV10-3 and TRBJ2-1; maybe TRBD2 (5 bases). This chain's CDR3 is CALRAGEHNEQFF. In DNA form, the CDR3 reads TGTGCCTTGAGGGCAGGAGAGCACAATGAGCAGTTCTTC.